This paragraph covers one T cell receptor (beta chain) sequence. The antigen is unknown. The sample comes from a study of Tregs in tolerant kidney transplant recipients. General study points: Expanding Tregs on activated donor B cells appeared to best identify donor-specific TCRbeta clones.

Thawed PBMCs were FACS-sorted into unstimulated CD4+CD25+CD127- regulatory T cells, CD4+CD25- non-regulatory cells, CD4 and CD8 cells. Before regulatory T cell sorting, thawed PBMCs rested overnight at 37°C in about 200 IU/ml IL-2. This CDR3 region has 12 residues. V shed 3 bases and J shed 4 bases, with 5 bases lying between them. CDR1 is SGHTA and CDR2 is FQGNSA in the germline V gene. The data were produced by immunoSEQ multiplex PCR, yet TCRdb's version contains in-frame clones alone and is incomplete. The top ten clones hold 0.7% of a sample with around 43,000 clones, roughly 89% of them seen once.

Sequencing was carried out using Tregs from blood. The TCR was taken from a human donor in good health. This rearrangement joins TRBV7-2 to TRBJ2-3; D is unresolved. CDR3 loop: CASSFRADTQYF. DNA of the CDR3: TGTGCCAGCAGCTTTCGAGCAGATACGCAGTATTTT.